The 29 T cell receptor beta chains in this list originate from one sample, sequenced in a study of blood T cell repertoires in COVID-19. The table came from immunoSEQ multiplex PCR; TCRdb's copy has only in-frame clones and leaves some out. The sample has a few hundred thousand clones, about 90% seen once. The specimen sequenced was PBMCs or T cells enriched from blood (not recorded which). The receptors derive from a woman in her thirties who had recovered from COVID-19.

The chain joins TRBV3-1 (or the pseudogene TRBV3-2) to TRBJ1-5; 7 bases fit TRBD1. The junction had 12 bases not matched to a gene; V was cut back by 4 bases and J by 6 bases. The CDR3 loop spans 16 amino acids. The germline CDR1 and CDR2 sequences are LGHDT and YNNKEL (reference sequence). CDR3 protein: CASSPSTGLAAQPQHF. CDR3 coding DNA: TGTGCCAGCAGCCCGTCGACAGGGTTGGCAGCTCAGCCCCAGCATTTT.

J is TRBJ2-1 and V is TRBV6-2 or TRBV6-3; TRBD1 matches 11 bases. The CDR3 runs to 19 residues. Losses at the gene ends were 4 bases for V and 4 bases for J; bases not matched to a gene: 15. Germline V gene lookup returns CDR1 MNHEY and CDR2 SVGEGT. This CDR3 reads CASSWRDRGKWDGYNEQFF. CDR3 bases: TGTGCCAGCAGTTGGAGGGACAGGGGGAAATGGGATGGTTACAATGAGCAGTTCTTC.

This rearrangement joins TRBV24-1 to TRBJ1-1; maybe TRBD1 (5 bases). Per the germline V gene, CDR1 is KGHDR and CDR2 is SFDVKD. With 7 bases removed from V and 8 bases from J, the gap between germline ends came to 10 bases. The CDR3 length is 11 residues. The CDR3 sequence: CATRRGEEAFF. The CDR3 region has the DNA TGTGCCACCAGACGGGGGGAGGAAGCTTTCTTT.

This chain links TRBV30 with TRBJ2-3, with TRBD2 matching over 12 bases. Germline CDR1 is GTSNPN and CDR2 is SVGIG (reference sequence). V gave up 3 bases and J gave up 4 bases; unmatched junction bases: 14. The CDR3 totals 18 residues. The DNA of the CDR3 is TGTGCCTGGAGCATTCTAGCGGGGGGGCGCAAAGGGGCAGATACGCAGTATTTT. This encodes CAWSILAGGRKGADTQYF.

This clone was recorded at least ten times. V usage is TRBV6-4 and J usage is TRBJ1-1, with D uncertain. V was shortened by 4 bases and J by 4 bases, with 13 bases between the two germline ends. Germline V gene data show CDR1 as MRHNA and CDR2 as SNTAGT. The CDR3 spans 14 residues. In DNA, the CDR3 is TGTGCCAGCAGTGCCCCACATCCGTCCACTGAAGCTTTCTTT. Its translation is CASSAPHPSTEAFF.

The V and J genes are TRBV10-3 and TRBJ2-6; 9 nucleotides line up with TRBD1. The J segment lost 2 bases and the V segment lost 9 bases, leaving 5 bases of the junction unmatched. Germline-derived CDR1 and CDR2 are ENHRY and SYGVKD. The CDR3 spans 15 residues. Here the CDR3 reads CAIRQGETGANVLTF. DNA for the CDR3: TGTGCCATACGACAGGGGGAAACTGGGGCCAACGTCCTGACTTTC.

This clone has a single count. V and J are TRBV19 and TRBJ2-3; 7 nucleotides match TRBD2. The J segment lost 0 bases and the V segment lost 3 bases, leaving 6 bases of the junction unmatched. The CDR3 spans 16 residues. CDR1 and CDR2 from the germline V gene are LNHDA and SQIVND (reference sequence). The CDR3 region has the DNA TGTGCCAGTAGTATCCGGACTAGGGGAAGCACAGATACGCAGTATTTT. Protein: CASSIRTRGSTDTQYF.

The V and J genes are TRBV11-2 and TRBJ2-7, with 8 bases matching TRBD1. V was pared by 5 bases and J by 5 bases, with 11 bases of the junction left unmatched. CDR1 and CDR2 (germline): SGHAT, FQNNGV. The CDR3 totals 15 residues. The CDR3 sequence: CASSPRTGYGNEQYF. CDR3 DNA: TGTGCCAGCAGCCCCCGGACAGGGTATGGCAACGAGCAGTACTTC.

This clone was detected only once. The CDR3 region has the DNA TGTGCCAGCAGCCCTCCCTTTGTGGGGCGGACAGATACGCAGTATTTT. Its translation: CASSPPFVGRTDTQYF. The V call is TRBV13, the J call TRBJ2-3; possibly TRBD1 for D (5 bases). The CDR3 covers 16 residues. With 5 bases removed from V and 3 bases from J, the gap between germline ends came to 18 bases. CDR1 is PRHDT, CDR2 FYEKMQ, per germline (reference sequence).

The rearrangement links TRBV10-3 to TRBJ1-3; 8 bases align to TRBD1. Germline CDR1 is ENHRY and CDR2 is SYGVKD. The CDR3 has 15 residues. J was trimmed by 2 bases and V by 0 bases; bases with no gene match: 0. The CDR3 nucleotides read TGTGCCATCAGTGAGTCGGACAGGGCTGGAAACACCATATATTTT. Amino acids: CAISESDRAGNTIYF.

A word on this clone: Within the sample, other DNA sequences also encode this same CDR3. This chain joins TRBV18 and TRBJ1-1; no firm D call. Trimming shortened V by 3 bases and J by 2 bases, and 7 bases separated the two germline ends. Germline CDR1 and CDR2: KGHSH and LQKENI. The CDR3 spans 13 residues. CDR3 sequence reads: CASSPRQNTEAFF. Written as DNA, the CDR3 is TGTGCCAGCTCACCTAGACAAAACACTGAAGCTTTCTTT.

The chain recombines TRBV4-1 with TRBJ2-5; D gene uncertain. Germline-derived CDR1 and CDR2 are MGHRA and YSYEKL. This CDR3 region has 15 residues. Trimming removed 1 base from V and 4 bases from J, with 13 bases in between. Here the CDR3 reads CASSQVIISPETQYF. The CDR3, as DNA: TGCGCCAGCAGCCAAGTGATTATTAGCCCAGAGACCCAGTACTTC.

The rearrangement uses TRBV5-1 and TRBJ1-1; TRBD1 agrees at 9 bases. Germline-derived CDR1 and CDR2 are SGHRS and YFSETQ. The CDR3 covers 15 residues. V lost 0 bases to trimming and J lost 7 bases; unmatched junction nucleotides: 7. The CDR3 DNA reads as TGCGCCAGCAGCTTGGAAACTACAGGGGGCGGTGAAGCTTTCTTT. The encoded protein is CASSLETTGGGEAFF.

This clone is a singleton in its sample. The chain links TRBV19 to TRBJ1-6; TRBD1 aligns across 9 bases. This CDR3 is built from 14 residues. V dropped 7 bases and J dropped 8; count of bases not matched to a gene: 6. Germline V CDR1 and CDR2: LNHDA, SQIVND (reference sequence). The CDR3 here is CASTPGQGYSPLHF. The CDR3 DNA follows: TGTGCCAGTACCCCGGGACAGGGATATTCACCCCTCCACTTT.

As DNA, the CDR3 is TGCGCCAGCAGCACGCTGACCGAGGACACTGAAGCTTTCTTT. Translating it yields CASSTLTEDTEAFF. The chain carries TRBV5-1 and TRBJ1-1; unclear D gene. The germline CDR1 and CDR2 sequences are SGHRS and YFSETQ. The CDR3 is made up of 14 amino acids. Trimming removed 4 bases from V and 3 bases from J, with 13 bases in between.

The chain recombines TRBV12-5 with TRBJ2-3; a weak D match, TRBD1 (5 bases). This CDR3 contains 13 residues. V shed 3 bases and J shed 6 bases, with 10 bases lying between them. Germline V CDR1 and CDR2: LGHNT, FRNRAP. The DNA of the CDR3 is TGTGCTAGTGGTTTAGGGGCGCCTGATACGCAGTATTTT. This sequence encodes CASGLGAPDTQYF.

The chain has TRBV7-2 and TRBJ1-6; D uncertain. In germline, CDR1 is SGHTA, CDR2 FQGNSA. The CDR3 has 15 amino acids. The V end lost 3 bases, the J end lost 7 bases, and 13 bases lay between the germline ends. CDR3 nucleotide sequence: TGTGCCAGCAGCTTTATCTCAACGGGGAATTCACCCCTCCACTTT. Protein product: CASSFISTGNSPLHF.

V is TRBV28 and J is TRBJ1-3, with D uncertain. Per germline, CDR1 MDHEN and CDR2 SYDVKM. V gave up 9 bases and J gave up 5 bases, with 14 bases separating them. CDR3 size: 13 residues. In DNA, the CDR3 is TGTGCCAGTAACAGAGAAAACAGAAACACCATATATTTT. It is translated as CASNRENRNTIYF.

This clone showed up many times. This chain's CDR3 is CSVQRVDGYTF. The CDR3 nucleotides read TGCAGCGTTCAGAGGGTTGATGGCTACACCTTC. This rearrangement joins TRBV29-1 to TRBJ1-2; no clear D gene. Germline-derived CDR1 and CDR2 are SQVTM and ANQGSEA. The CDR3 extends over 11 amino acids. The V and J ends lost 5 bases and 6 bases respectively, with 10 bases between them.

Turning to this clone: This CDR3 is also generated by other DNA sequences in the sample. The V call is TRBV12-3 or TRBV12-4, the J call TRBJ1-2; a possible D gene is TRBD1 (5 bases). The length of the CDR3 is 13 residues. Trimming took 3 bases from V and 4 from J, leaving 9 bases between them. The CDR3 region has the DNA TGTGCCAGCAGTTTGGGTCAGGGCTATGGCTACACCTTC. Amino acids: CASSLGQGYGYTF.

The chain recombines TRBV29-1 with TRBJ2-3; possible D gene TRBD1, 6 bases. CDR3 size: 12 residues. CDR1 SQVTM and CDR2 ANQGSEA come from the germline V gene. V lost 4 bases to trimming and J lost 6 bases, with 11 bases between them. In DNA form, the CDR3 reads TGCAGCGTTGGTCAGGGGCGGGATACGCAGTATTTT. Its translation is CSVGQGRDTQYF.

This chain uses TRBV3-1 (or the pseudogene TRBV3-2) with TRBJ1-1; a weak D match, TRBD1 (6 bases). V dropped 6 bases and J dropped 4 bases, with 12 bases sitting between them. Germline CDR1 reads LGHDT; CDR2 reads YNNKEL (reference sequence). The CDR3 consists of 13 residues. This CDR3 is CASRHRDSTEAFF. CDR3 coding DNA: TGTGCCAGCAGACACAGGGATAGCACTGAAGCTTTCTTT.

The rearrangement joins TRBV5-6 to TRBJ2-3; 13 bases map to TRBD2. The germline V gene encodes CDR1 SGHDT and CDR2 YYEEEE. This CDR3 region has 16 residues. With 2 bases clipped from V and 4 bases from J, the junction kept 4 bases outside the gene matches. CDR3 sequence reads: CASSFWTSGGADTQYF. CDR3 nucleotides: TGTGCCAGCAGCTTTTGGACTAGCGGGGGTGCAGATACGCAGTATTTT.

Only a few counts were recorded for this clone. Here the CDR3 DNA reads TGCGCCAGCAGCTTGCTAGCGGGGTCCGGGGAGCTGTTTTTT. Protein sequence: CASSLLAGSGELFF. The chain carries TRBV5-1 and TRBJ2-2, with TRBD2 matching 9 bases. The ends lost 1 base at V and 6 bases at J; junction bases unmatched: 1. Germline CDR1 is SGHRS and CDR2 is YFSETQ. The CDR3 consists of 14 residues.

The V gene is TRBV5-4, the J gene TRBJ1-3; weak D call: TRBD1 (5 bases). The CDR3 has 14 amino acids. Germline V gene lookup returns CDR1 SGHNT and CDR2 YYREEE (reference sequence). Deletions cut 4 bases from V and 3 bases from J, with 11 bases between. The CDR3 reads CASSRGGSGNTIYF. The CDR3 nucleotides are TGTGCCAGCAGCCGTGGGGGGAGTGGAAACACCATATATTTT.

The chain uses TRBV7-9 and TRBJ1-4; TRBD1 agrees at 7 bases. With V trimmed by 2 bases and J by 3 bases, 3 bases remained unmatched. Germline loops: CDR1 SEHNR, CDR2 FQNEAQ (reference sequence). CDR3 length: 15 residues. CDR3 nucleotide sequence: TGTGCCAGCAGCTTAAGGGGGCGAGCTAATGAAAAACTGTTTTTT. It codes for CASSLRGRANEKLFF.

This chain links TRBV5-1 with TRBJ2-1, with TRBD1 matching 7 bases. The trim removed 4 bases at V and 5 bases at J, leaving 15 bases unmatched. CDR1 is SGHRS and CDR2 is YFSETQ in the germline V gene. The CDR3 contains 17 residues. The CDR3 loop reads CASSPRGVGGRDNEQFF. The DNA for the CDR3 is TGCGCCAGCAGCCCCAGGGGCGTAGGGGGCAGGGACAATGAGCAGTTCTTC. The full variable domain, its missing parts supplied by reference TRBV5-1 and TRBJ2-1, is KAGVTQTPRYLIKTRGQQVTLSCSPISGHRSVSWYQQTPGQGLQFLFEYFSETQRNKGNFPGRFSGRQFSNSRSEMNVSTLELGDSALYLCASSPRGVGGRDNEQFFGPGTRLTVL.

This clone has only one observation. This chain connects TRBV7-9 to TRBJ1-4; 8 nucleotides agree with TRBD1. The V and J ends lost 2 bases and 10 bases, in that order; junction bases with no gene match: 9. The length of the CDR3 is 15 residues. In germline, CDR1 is SEHNR, CDR2 FQNEAQ (reference sequence). As DNA, the CDR3 is TGTGCCAGCAGCTTAATTTGGACAGGGCAAGGAAAACTGTTTTTT. Residues: CASSLIWTGQGKLFF.

The sample holds one count of this clone. The rearrangement links TRBV6-2 or TRBV6-3 to TRBJ1-5; D call uncertain. This CDR3 comprises 14 residues. The V and J ends lost 2 bases and 3 bases respectively, with 8 bases between them. Germline CDR1 and CDR2: MNHEY and SVGEGT. The CDR3 DNA reads TGTGCCAGCAGTTACCGAGGGTACAATCAGCCCCAGCATTTT. This codes for CASSYRGYNQPQHF.